The rows below give T cell receptor beta chains drawn from one sample of a study of cytomegalovirus exposure and HLA in healthy donors. Sequencing was performed with immunoSEQ multiplex PCR; in TCRdb, only in-frame clones are kept and a portion is missing. Of roughly 180,000 clones listed, 85% are singletons. The sequenced sample consisted of PBMCs. The receptor source for this set is a boy aged 2 to 10 in good health and CMV-seronegative. Both conserved end residues are part of each CDR3. A D gene is named only where the DNA matches it firmly. Clone size appears in some rows only: once, few, many, or a class for an expanded clone.

CDR3	DNA	V	size	D	J
CASILRGNSYYNEQFF	TGTGCCAGCATCCTAAGGGGTAATAGCTACTACAATGAGCAGTTCTTC	TRBV11-2	-	-	TRBJ2-1
CASSRFQGSGANVLTF	TGTGCCAGCAGCCGCTTCCAAGGGAGTGGGGCCAACGTCCTGACTTTC	TRBV11-1	-	-	TRBJ2-6
CAWSGGMRGEAFF	TGTGCCTGGAGTGGGGGGATGCGGGGAGAAGCTTTCTTT	TRBV30	-	-	TRBJ1-1
CASNPSGTGGPDTQYF	TGCGCCAGTAACCCATCCGGGACAGGGGGCCCAGATACGCAGTATTTT	TRBV10-1	once	TRBD1	TRBJ2-3
CASRTSPREGLKTQYF	TGTGCCAGCAGAACATCCCCCCGGGAGGGCCTAAAGACCCAGTACTTC	TRBV28	-	TRBD2	TRBJ2-5
CSVDLGGISGANVLTF	TGCAGCGTTGATTTGGGGGGGATCTCTGGGGCCAACGTCCTGACTTTC	TRBV29-1	-	TRBD2	TRBJ2-6
CASSVTGNEQFF	TGTGCCAGCAGTGTGACGGGCAATGAGCAGTTCTTC	TRBV6-1	-	-	TRBJ2-1
CASRETGSSYNEQFF	TGTGCCAGCAGGGAAACAGGGAGCTCCTACAATGAGCAGTTCTTC	TRBV2	-	-	TRBJ2-1
CASSMTGKGRTNEKLFF	TGTGCCAGTAGTATGACAGGGAAAGGGCGAACTAATGAAAAACTGTTTTTT	TRBV19	-	TRBD1	TRBJ1-4
CASSDGGWADTQYF	TGTGCCAGCAGTGACGGGGGTTGGGCAGATACGCAGTATTTT	TRBV6-1	once	-	TRBJ2-3
CASNLIGGGNINEQFF	TGTGCCAGCAACCTCATTGGGGGGGGGAACATCAATGAGCAGTTCTTC	TRBV27	-	TRBD2	TRBJ2-1
CASSAPPGQGSSPLHF	TGTGCCAGCAGCGCGCCTCCGGGACAGGGTTCTTCACCCCTCCACTTT	TRBV9	-	TRBD1	TRBJ1-6
CASSPSGGGHNEQFF	TGTGCCAGCAGTCCTAGCGGGGGGGGCCACAATGAGCAGTTCTTC	TRBV2	-	TRBD2	TRBJ2-1
CSVQPWEGSGNTIYF	TGCAGCGTCCAGCCTTGGGAGGGATCTGGAAACACCATATATTTT	TRBV29-1	-	-	TRBJ1-3
CASNLKVGGVQAFF	TGTGCCAGCAACCTAAAGGTGGGGGGGGTGCAAGCTTTCTTT	TRBV6-5	-	-	TRBJ1-1
CASSDSGLAGADTQYF	TGTGCCAGCAGTGACTCTGGGCTAGCGGGGGCAGATACGCAGTATTTT	TRBV6-4	-	TRBD2	TRBJ2-3
CASSVVKERYQETQYF	TGTGCCAGCAGCGTAGTCAAGGAGCGGTACCAAGAGACCCAGTACTTC	TRBV9	few	-	TRBJ2-5
CASSGTGNQPQHF	TGTGCCAGCAGTGGGACAGGGAATCAGCCCCAGCATTTT	TRBV6-1	-	TRBD1	TRBJ1-5
CASSPFRQGNQPQHF	TGTGCCAGCAGTCCGTTCCGTCAGGGGAATCAGCCCCAGCATTTT	TRBV28	-	-	TRBJ1-5
CASSLAGRTGTDTQYF	TGTGCCAGCAGCTTAGCAGGGAGGACCGGCACAGATACGCAGTATTTT	TRBV7-3	-	-	TRBJ2-3
CASRDSVLYNEQFF	TGCGCCAGCAGGGACTCGGTCCTCTACAATGAGCAGTTCTTC	TRBV5-1	-	-	TRBJ2-1
CASSLDSQGRNTEAFF	TGTGCCAGCAGTTTAGACTCTCAGGGGCGCAACACTGAAGCTTTCTTT	TRBV27	-	-	TRBJ1-1
CASSLAFGTDTQYF	TGTGCCAGCAGCTTAGCGTTCGGGACAGATACGCAGTATTTT	TRBV11-2	-	-	TRBJ2-3
CASSSGTGVNSPLHF	TGTGCCAGCAGTTCCGGGACAGGGGTTAATTCACCCCTCCACTTT	TRBV6-5	-	TRBD1	TRBJ1-6
CASSLVGTGAYEQYF	TGTGCCAGCAGCTTGGTGGGGACAGGGGCCTACGAGCAGTACTTC	TRBV5-6	-	TRBD1	TRBJ2-7
CSVEGQVPYEQYF	TGCAGCGTTGAAGGGCAGGTACCCTACGAGCAGTACTTC	TRBV29-1	-	-	TRBJ2-7
CASSSPSSGGNTEAFF	TGTGCCAGCAGTTCCCCCTCCTCGGGAGGGAATACTGAAGCTTTCTTT	TRBV28	few	-	TRBJ1-1
CASSLIRVASGTNTGELFF	TGTGCCAGCAGCTTAATTCGTGTGGCTAGCGGGACAAACACCGGGGAGCTGTTTTTT	TRBV7-3	-	TRBD2	TRBJ2-2
CASRVLAGSADTQYF	TGCGCCAGCAGGGTGCTAGCGGGATCGGCAGATACGCAGTATTTT	TRBV10-2	-	TRBD2	TRBJ2-3
CASSFPGDNSPLHF	TGTGCCAGCAGCTTTCCGGGGGATAATTCACCCCTCCACTTT	TRBV5-6	-	-	TRBJ1-6
CASSGQKDTQYF	TGTGCCAGCAGCGGGCAGAAAGATACGCAGTATTTT	TRBV9	-	-	TRBJ2-3
CASSQVTGRGGNIQYF	TGTGCCAGCAGCCAAGTTACGGGTCGGGGTGGAAACATTCAGTACTTC	TRBV4-2	few	-	TRBJ2-4
CASSLEGSGTYNEQFF	TGTGCCAGCAGCTTAGAGGGTAGCGGAACCTACAATGAGCAGTTCTTC	TRBV7-9	-	-	TRBJ2-1
CASSSPARGRDYGYTF	TGTGCCAGCAGCTCCCCCGCCCGGGGGAGAGACTATGGCTACACCTTC	TRBV14	-	-	TRBJ1-2
CASSGRTGGSYEQYF	TGTGCCAGCAGTGGAAGGACAGGGGGTAGTTACGAGCAGTACTTC	TRBV2	-	TRBD1	TRBJ2-7
CASSSRRKEETQYF	TGTGCCAGCAGTTCGAGGCGGAAAGAAGAGACCCAGTACTTC	TRBV6-5	-	-	TRBJ2-5
CASSLDWSVFNTGELFF	TGTGCCAGCAGTTTAGATTGGTCGGTTTTCAACACCGGGGAGCTGTTTTTT	TRBV27	once	-	TRBJ2-2
CAWSRLWGQGFNQPQHF	TGTGCCTGGAGTCGACTCTGGGGACAGGGATTCAATCAGCCCCAGCATTTT	TRBV30	few	TRBD1	TRBJ1-5
CASSSDSYGYTF	TGTGCCAGCAGCTCGGACAGCTATGGCTACACCTTC	TRBV5-4	-	-	TRBJ1-2
CASRAEVGGELFF	TGTGCCAGTAGGGCAGAGGTAGGCGGGGAGCTGTTTTTT	TRBV19	few	-	TRBJ2-2
CASSQNSGTDTQYF	TGTGCTAGCAGCCAAAATAGCGGCACAGATACGCAGTATTTT	TRBV7-7	-	-	TRBJ2-3
CASRNRWSSYGYTF	TGTGCCAGTAGGAACAGGTGGTCGAGCTATGGCTACACCTTC	TRBV19	-	-	TRBJ1-2
CASSARGVAANEQFF	TGTGCCAGCAGCGCCAGAGGGGTAGCGGCCAATGAGCAGTTCTTC	TRBV9	-	-	TRBJ2-1
CASSLGPQGKLFF	TGTGCCAGCAGCTTGGGCCCACAGGGGAAACTGTTTTTT	TRBV5-6	-	TRBD1	TRBJ1-4
CASSEKRGADTQYF	TGTGCCAGCAGTGAAAAACGGGGGGCAGATACGCAGTATTTT	TRBV2	few	TRBD2	TRBJ2-3
CASGRGKVVGELFF	TGTGCCTCGGGGCGGGGCAAGGTAGTCGGGGAGCTGTTTTTT	TRBV30	-	-	TRBJ2-2
CASSEIIYGYTF	TGTGCCAGCAGTGAAATAATCTATGGCTACACCTTC	TRBV6-1	-	-	TRBJ1-2
CACQGPGGYTF	TGTGCCTGCCAGGGGCCGGGTGGCTACACCTTC	TRBV30	few	-	TRBJ1-2
CATSRAPEPQHF	TGTGCCACCAGCAGAGCACCGGAGCCCCAGCATTTT	TRBV15	-	-	TRBJ1-5
CASSSSLSGEGTGELFF	TGCGCCAGCAGCTCCAGTCTTAGCGGGGAGGGCACCGGGGAGCTGTTTTTT	TRBV5-1	once	TRBD2	TRBJ2-2
CASSWLGDRGGYGYTF	TGTGCCAGCAGTTGGCTGGGGGACAGGGGAGGCTATGGCTACACCTTC	TRBV28	few	TRBD1	TRBJ1-2